This TCR beta chain was observed in a study of blood T cell repertoires in COVID-19. This CDR3 is built from 15 residues. Between the trimmed V and J ends, which lost 5 bases and 0 bases, there was a span of 12 bases. Germline loops: CDR1 LGHNA, CDR2 YNFKEQ. The assay was immunoSEQ multiplex PCR, and TCRdb's table has in-frame clones only and misses some. This table holds around 310,000 clones, 88% found once. What was sequenced was peripheral blood. The receptor comes from a woman between 50 and 59 years old with active or convalescent COVID-19. The V call is TRBV4-2, the J call TRBJ2-3; D is perhaps TRBD2 (5 bases). The CDR3 is CASSSSGVSTDTQYF. The CDR3 DNA reads as TGTGCCAGCAGCAGCTCCGGGGTGAGCACAGATACGCAGTATTTT.